This paragraph covers one T cell receptor (beta chain) sequence. What it binds is unknown. Other DNA sequences in the same sample also yield this CDR3. The data stem from a study of cytomegalovirus exposure and HLA in healthy donors. Findings of the study overall: Later genetic work tied a missense DCLRE1C variant to beta-chain V and J trimming.

The CDR3 totals 14 residues. V lost 5 bases and J lost 5; bases outside the gene matches: 4. Germline CDR1 is SGHTA and CDR2 is FQGNSA. 60 Vbeta and 13 Jbeta primers were used in PCR. The data were produced by immunoSEQ multiplex PCR, yet TCRdb's version contains in-frame clones alone and is incomplete. The table shows 200,000 to 250,000 clones, with roughly 84% occurring only once. V and J are TRBV7-2 and TRBJ1-1; 11 bases line up with TRBD1. The sequence derives from a human donor in good health. The sample taken for sequencing was PBMCs. CDR3 amino acids: CASSPDRGRTEAFF. CDR3 nucleotide sequence: TGTGCCAGCAGCCCGGACAGGGGGCGGACTGAAGCTTTCTTT.